A selection of T cell receptor beta chains follows, all from one sample in a study of a mutant IDH1 vaccine in newly diagnosed glioma. Assay used: immunoSEQ multiplex PCR; TCRdb lists only in-frame clones, some missing. The profile shows 45,000 to 60,000 clones, about 88% of them singletons. Their target antigens are unknown. Specimen: PBMCs, collected from a glioma patient whose treatment included an IDH1 peptide vaccine. The receptors derive from a woman aged 40 to 50 with glioma. Both conserved end residues are part of each CDR3. A D gene is named only where the DNA matches it firmly. Clone size is given for some rows only: seen once, a few or many times, or a class if the clone is expanded.

j_call,v_call,clone_size,d_call,cdr3_aa,cdr3_nt
TRBJ1-4,TRBV6-1,NA,NA,CASSDMAAGGVFF,TGTGCCAGCAGTGATATGGCAGCAGGTGGAGTGTTTTTT
TRBJ2-5,TRBV5-6,NA,NA,CASSRRGGQETQYF,TGTGCCAGCAGCCGGAGAGGGGGCCAAGAGACCCAGTACTTC
TRBJ2-1,TRBV27,NA,TRBD2,CASSLVGGSIKNEQFF,TGTGCCAGCAGTTTAGTAGGCGGGAGCATTAAAAATGAGCAGTTCTTC
TRBJ1-2,TRBV7-6,NA,NA,CASSPIGQIDGYTF,TGTGCCAGCAGCCCGATCGGACAGATTGATGGCTACACCTTC
TRBJ2-1,TRBV19,once,NA,CASSIRPGVYNEQFF,TGTGCCAGTAGTATTAGGCCAGGGGTTTACAATGAGCAGTTCTTC
TRBJ2-2,TRBV6-1,few,NA,CASSIEWLNTGELFF,TGTGCCAGCTCTATCGAGTGGTTGAACACCGGGGAGCTGTTTTTT
TRBJ2-3,TRBV10-2,NA,TRBD2,CASSESRTMTGRHTQYF,TGCGCCAGCAGTGAGTCCCGGACTATGACCGGGAGGCATACGCAGTATTTT
TRBJ2-3,TRBV5-1,NA,NA,CASRPLAGAVDTQYF,TGCGCCAGCAGGCCTCTGGCGGGGGCCGTAGATACGCAGTATTTT
TRBJ2-7,TRBV2,NA,NA,CASNSDRNPSYEQYF,TGTGCCAGCAACTCCGACAGGAACCCCTCCTACGAGCAGTACTTC
TRBJ1-5,TRBV19,few,NA,CASRERDFRQPQHF,TGTGCCAGCAGAGAGCGGGATTTTCGTCAGCCCCAGCATTTT
TRBJ1-3,TRBV5-1,NA,TRBD1,CASSLGQGAAGNTIYF,TGCGCCAGCAGCTTGGGACAGGGGGCGGCTGGAAACACCATATATTTT
TRBJ2-5,TRBV4-1,NA,TRBD2,CASSQTSGGQETQYF,TGCGCCAGCAGCCAGACTAGCGGGGGACAGGAGACCCAGTACTTC
TRBJ2-7,TRBV5-1,NA,TRBD2,CASSPDVSGRVEQYF,TGCGCCAGCAGCCCGGATGTCAGCGGGAGAGTCGAGCAGTACTTC
TRBJ1-1,TRBV7-2,few,NA,CASSLAGVNTEAFF,TGTGCCAGCAGCTTAGCAGGAGTCAACACTGAAGCTTTCTTT
TRBJ2-7,TRBV10-3,NA,NA,CAISESSGHGTEQYF,TGTGCCATCAGTGAGTCGAGCGGTCACGGGACCGAGCAGTACTTC
TRBJ2-3,TRBV6-6,once,TRBD2,CASRRTSGNSDTQYF,TGTGCCAGCAGGAGGACTAGCGGGAACTCAGATACGCAGTATTTT
TRBJ1-5,TRBV4-1,NA,TRBD1,CASSQRDSGQPQHF,TGCGCCAGCAGCCAACGGGACAGCGGACAGCCCCAGCATTTT